This T cell receptor beta chain was sequenced in a study of identical twins. Trimming took off 9 bases at V and 0 bases at J, with 12 bases between the two ends. The CDR3 runs 13 residues. From germline, CDR1 is MDHEN and CDR2 SYDVKM. One entry per CDR3 protein results from TCRdb running MiXCR on the 5' RACE reads. The sample lists some 560,000 distinct CDR3 sequences; 7.5% to 10% were seen once. These data were also reused for a study on yellow fever vaccine responses in identical twins.

The J gene is TRBJ2-7, the V gene TRBV28; D may correspond to TRBD1 or TRBD2 (5 bases each). This clonotype was obtained from a woman between 18 and 30 years old in good health. The specimen sequenced was PBMCs. CDR3 sequence: CASRDPGSYEQYF. DNA of the CDR3: TGTGCCAGTAGGGACCCTGGCTCCTACGAGCAGTACTTC.